These 16 T cell receptor beta chains share one sample of origin, sequenced in a study of CD8 T cells in Susac syndrome. It was with random hexamers that 0.5 to 1 ug RNA was reverse transcribed. In TCRdb, the immunoSEQ multiplex PCR reads were re-called with MiXCR into one record per CDR3 protein. The sample holds around 270,000 distinct CDR3 sequences; about 91% are singletons and the top ten take about 0.17%. Sequenced: CD8+ T cells from PBMCs. The receptors were sampled from a human donor with multiple sclerosis.

The chain recombines TRBV12-3 or TRBV12-4 with TRBJ2-7, with D possibly matching TRBD2 (5 bases). The CDR3 length is 14 residues. Trimming left V 1 base short and J 2 bases short, with 9 bases between. The CDR3 sequence: CASSLGGETYEQYF. In DNA, the CDR3 is TGTGCCAGCAGTTTAGGGGGAGAGACCTACGAGCAGTACTTC.

This clonotype has just one count. The chain joins TRBV4-2 to TRBJ2-1; D unclear. The CDR3 loop spans 12 amino acids. Germline V lookup: CDR1 LGHNA, CDR2 YNFKEQ. V lost 1 base and J 9 bases, leaving 7 bases between the germline ends. CDR3 amino acids: CASSQVYGEQFF. The CDR3 DNA sequence: TGTGCCAGCAGCCAAGTATATGGTGAGCAGTTCTTC.

The CDR3 protein is CSAGQQYGYTF. DNA of the CDR3: TGCAGCGCCGGACAGCAGTATGGCTACACCTTC. V gene TRBV29-1 combines with J gene TRBJ1-2, with TRBD1 as a possible D gene (6 bases). CDR3 size: 11 residues. The germline V gene encodes CDR1 SQVTM and CDR2 ANQGSEA. V dropped 7 bases and J dropped 5 bases, with 11 bases sitting between them.

The V gene is TRBV2, the J gene TRBJ2-3; TRBD2 agrees at 8 bases. With V trimmed by 6 bases and J by 0 bases, 14 bases remained unmatched. Per the germline V gene, CDR1 is SNHLY and CDR2 is FYNNEI. The CDR3 has 18 residues. The CDR3 loop is CASSPGLGGSASTDTQYF. The DNA of the CDR3 is TGTGCCAGCAGCCCGGGACTAGGGGGGAGTGCTAGCACAGATACGCAGTATTTT.

The chain uses TRBV27 and TRBJ2-1; maybe TRBD1 (5 bases). Germline values: CDR1 MNHEY, CDR2 SMNVEV (reference sequence). Trimming took 6 bases from V and 8 from J, leaving 14 bases between them. This CDR3 has 13 amino acids. CDR3 region: CASSGRAWDEQFF. The DNA of the CDR3 is TGTGCCAGCAGCGGCAGGGCATGGGATGAGCAGTTCTTC.

This clonotype was seen once. The V gene is TRBV24-1, the J gene TRBJ2-1; D unresolved. This CDR3 is built from 16 residues. Germline assignment: CDR1 KGHDR and CDR2 SFDVKD. Trimming removed 0 bases from V and 6 bases from J, with 14 bases in between. CDR3 sequence (DNA): TGTGCCACCAGTGATTTGGTCAACAGATCACTCAATGAGCAGTTCTTC. Translated, it gives CATSDLVNRSLNEQFF.

The V gene is TRBV6-5, the J gene TRBJ2-7, with D perhaps matching TRBD1 or TRBD2 (5 bases each). This CDR3 contains 18 residues. CDR1 is MNHEY, CDR2 SVGAGI, per germline. The ends were cut back, 5 bases at V and 0 bases at J, with 23 bases in the middle. This CDR3 is CASSIDREGPGSSYEQYF. CDR3 sequence (DNA): TGTGCCAGCAGTATCGACAGAGAAGGGCCGGGGAGCTCCTACGAGCAGTACTTC.

The chain recombines TRBV7-9 with TRBJ2-7, with TRBD2 identical over 9 bases. This CDR3 region has 14 residues. The V segment lost 5 bases and the J segment 5 bases; nucleotides outside the gene matches: 7. CDR1 is SEHNR and CDR2 is FQNEAQ in the germline V gene (reference sequence). In DNA, the CDR3 is TGTGCCAGCAGCAAAGAGACTAGCGGCCACGAGCAGTACTTC. It is translated as CASSKETSGHEQYF.

V usage is TRBV10-3 and J usage is TRBJ2-7; 10 nucleotides agree with TRBD1. J was trimmed by 5 bases and V by 0 bases; bases with no gene match: 10. Germline V gene sequence: CDR1 ENHRY, CDR2 SYGVKD. The CDR3 is 17 amino acids. CDR3 DNA sequence: TGTGCCATCAGTGAGTCGATTTGGGGACAGGGGACCCACGAGCAGTACTTC. Translated: CAISESIWGQGTHEQYF.

The chain has TRBV4-3 and TRBJ1-1; D not certain. V was trimmed by 1 base and J by 9 bases, leaving 15 bases between them. Germline V gives CDR1 LGHNA, CDR2 YSLEER. The CDR3 is made up of 14 amino acids. This CDR3 reads CASSQAIGNSKAFF. The CDR3 DNA follows: TGCGCCAGCAGCCAAGCTATTGGGAACTCGAAAGCTTTCTTT.

The chain is built from TRBV28 and TRBJ2-6; TRBD1 agrees at 7 bases. The CDR3 consists of 13 residues. CDR1 and CDR2 (germline): MDHEN, SYDVKM. J lost 10 bases, V lost 3 bases, and 3 bases had no gene match. The CDR3 DNA sequence: TGTGCCAGCAGTTTGAGACAGGGTAACGTCCTGACTTTC. Protein product: CASSLRQGNVLTF.

This rearrangement joins TRBV20-1 to TRBJ1-6; D ambiguous. Germline V lookup: CDR1 DFQATT, CDR2 SNEGSKA (reference sequence). The CDR3 is 13 residues long. Trimming pared 0 bases from V and 9 bases from J, leaving 9 bases between. CDR3 in DNA: TGCAGTGCTAGAGACTTGGGAGTTTCACCCCTCCACTTT. It codes for CSARDLGVSPLHF.

This clonotype was observed once. The CDR3 DNA sequence: TGTGCCAGCAGTTTATCCGGGTCCGCCGAGCAGTACTTC. Translated, it gives CASSLSGSAEQYF. The chain links TRBV27 to TRBJ2-7; D is unclear. The CDR3 contains 13 residues. In germline, CDR1 is MNHEY, CDR2 SMNVEV (reference sequence). V shed 0 bases and J shed 6 bases, with 9 bases lying between them.

The CDR3 loop is CASSGGQFLNEKLFF. Written as DNA, the CDR3 is TGTGCCAGCAGTGGTGGGCAGTTTCTTAATGAAAAACTGTTTTTT. The V and J genes are TRBV2 and TRBJ1-4; D is uncertain. This CDR3 has 15 amino acids. V gave up 4 bases and J gave up 4 bases, with 13 bases separating them. Germline CDR1 is SNHLY and CDR2 is FYNNEI.

The chain joins TRBV28 to TRBJ2-2; 7 bases match TRBD2. CDR1 is MDHEN, CDR2 SYDVKM, per germline. Trimming cost V 2 bases and J 10 bases; bases outside gene matches: 10. The CDR3 is 15 residues long. The CDR3 nucleotides are TGTGCCAGCAGTTTAACGGCTAGCGGACCCGCGGAGCTGTTTTTT. Its protein product is CASSLTASGPAELFF. The complete variable domain, with remaining parts taken from reference TRBV28 and TRBJ2-2, reads DVKVTQSSRYLVKRTGEKVFLECVQDMDHENMFWYRQDPGLGLRLIYFSYDVKMKEKGDIPEGYSVSREKKERFSLILESASTNQTSMYLCASSLTASGPAELFFGEGSRLTVL.

The rearrangement joins TRBV6-2 or TRBV6-3 to TRBJ2-1; possibly TRBD1 for D (6 bases). CDR3 size: 13 residues. The V end lost 2 bases, the J end lost 7 bases, and 9 bases lay between the germline ends. Germline V lookup: CDR1 MNHEY, CDR2 SVGEGT. CDR3 sequence (DNA): TGTGCCAGCAGTTACCAGGGGCGGAATGAGCAGTTCTTC. Protein: CASSYQGRNEQFF.